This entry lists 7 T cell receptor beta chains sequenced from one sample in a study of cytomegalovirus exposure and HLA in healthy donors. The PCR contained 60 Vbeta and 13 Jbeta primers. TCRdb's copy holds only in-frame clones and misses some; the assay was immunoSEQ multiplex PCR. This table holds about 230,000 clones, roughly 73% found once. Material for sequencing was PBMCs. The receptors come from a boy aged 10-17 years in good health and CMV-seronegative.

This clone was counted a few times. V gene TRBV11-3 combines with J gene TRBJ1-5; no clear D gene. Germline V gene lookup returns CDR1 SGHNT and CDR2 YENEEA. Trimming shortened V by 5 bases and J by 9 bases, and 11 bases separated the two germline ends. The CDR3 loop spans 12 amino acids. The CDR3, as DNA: TGTGCCAGCAGCCCAATGGGAGGGCCCCAGCATTTT. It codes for CASSPMGGPQHF.

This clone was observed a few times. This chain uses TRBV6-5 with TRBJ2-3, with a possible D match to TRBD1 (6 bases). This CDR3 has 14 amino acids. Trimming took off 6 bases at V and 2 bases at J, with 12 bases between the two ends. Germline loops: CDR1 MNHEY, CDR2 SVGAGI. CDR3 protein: CASRPGHYTDTQYF. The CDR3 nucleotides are TGTGCCAGCAGGCCGGGACATTACACAGATACGCAGTATTTT.

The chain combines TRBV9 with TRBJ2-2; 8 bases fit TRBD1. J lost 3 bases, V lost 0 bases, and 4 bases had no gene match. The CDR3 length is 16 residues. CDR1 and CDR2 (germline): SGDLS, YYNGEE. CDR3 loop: CASSVAAGGDTGELFF. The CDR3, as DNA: TGTGCCAGCAGCGTAGCAGCAGGGGGCGACACCGGGGAGCTGTTTTTT. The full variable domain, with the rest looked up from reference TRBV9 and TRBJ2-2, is DSGVTQTPKHLITATGQRVTLRCSPRSGDLSVYWYQQSLDQGLQFLIQYYNGEERAKGNILERFSAQQFPDLHSELNLSSLELGDSALYFCASSVAAGGDTGELFFGEGSRLTVL.

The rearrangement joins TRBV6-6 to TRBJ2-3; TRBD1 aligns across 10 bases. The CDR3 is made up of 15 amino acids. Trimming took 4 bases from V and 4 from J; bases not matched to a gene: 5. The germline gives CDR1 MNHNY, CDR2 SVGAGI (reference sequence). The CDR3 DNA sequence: TGTGCCAGCAGTTTCGGACAGGGGGAATCAGATACGCAGTATTTT. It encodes CASSFGQGESDTQYF.

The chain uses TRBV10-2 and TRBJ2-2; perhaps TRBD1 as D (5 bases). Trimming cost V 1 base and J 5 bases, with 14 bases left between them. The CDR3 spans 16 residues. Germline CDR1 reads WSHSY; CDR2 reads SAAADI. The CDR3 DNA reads TGCGCCAGCAGTGAGTTCGTTGGCAGGGTAACCGGGGAGCTGTTTTTT. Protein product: CASSEFVGRVTGELFF.

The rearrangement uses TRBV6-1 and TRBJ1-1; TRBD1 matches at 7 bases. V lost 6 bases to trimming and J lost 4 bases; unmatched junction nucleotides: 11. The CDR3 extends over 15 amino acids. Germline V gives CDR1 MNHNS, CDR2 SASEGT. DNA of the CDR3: TGTGCCAGCAGAGGGAAAACAGGGGTTGGCACTGAAGCTTTCTTT. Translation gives CASRGKTGVGTEAFF.

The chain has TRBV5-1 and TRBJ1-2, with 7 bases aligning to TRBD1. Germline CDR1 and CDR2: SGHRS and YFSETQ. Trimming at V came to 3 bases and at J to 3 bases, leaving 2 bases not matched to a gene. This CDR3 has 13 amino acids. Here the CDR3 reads CASSSQGDYGYTF. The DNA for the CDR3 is TGCGCCAGCAGCTCCCAGGGGGACTATGGCTACACCTTC.